Sequencing of this T cell receptor beta chain was carried out in a study of blood T cell repertoires in COVID-19. The wider study: Acute and convalescent COVID-19 samples came from the United States, Italy and Spain.

The repertoire was sequenced with immunoSEQ multiplex PCR; TCRdb's copy has only in-frame clones and lacks some. This sample has over 50,000 clones; more than 80% occur once, and the top ten carry approximately 14%. The sequencing input was peripheral blood. The TCR sequence derives from a human donor with active COVID-19. The donor label of this sample is uncertain.

CDR3 in DNA: TGCAGCGTTGAAGACGGGGGGAGACAAGAGACCCAGTACTTC. Its translation is CSVEDGGRQETQYF. The rearrangement joins TRBV29-1 to TRBJ2-5; 7 bases match TRBD2. The CDR3 covers 14 residues. Per the germline V gene, CDR1 is SQVTM and CDR2 is ANQGSEA. Trimming cost V 0 bases and J 2 bases; bases outside gene matches: 3.